Shown below are 13 T cell receptor beta chains from a single sample sequenced in a study of blood T cells in healthy people across ages. Through a sample-barcoded 5' primer and a J-beta primer mix, a second PCR was run for roughly 7 to 11 cycles. A single record per CDR3 protein comes from TCRdb applying MiXCR to the 5' RACE reads. The data show 650,000 to 950,000 distinct CDR3 sequences, with roughly 44% seen just once and roughly 18% held by the top ten. Material: blood. Receptors originate from a man in his 60s in good health.

This clonotype was picked up a small number of times. The rearrangement joins TRBV28 to TRBJ2-3, with 9 bases fitting TRBD2. Unmatched junction bases numbered 12, after V lost 5 bases and J lost 3 bases. The CDR3 is made up of 17 amino acids. Germline-derived CDR1 and CDR2 are MDHEN and SYDVKM. CDR3 in amino acids: CASSPRFAAGGTDTQYF. The CDR3 coding sequence is TGTGCCAGCAGTCCCCGATTTGCGGCGGGAGGGACAGATACGCAGTATTTT.

This clonotype was detected once. The CDR3: CASSRYSGRGYEQYF. CDR3 coding DNA: TGTGCCAGCAGCCGATATAGCGGGCGAGGCTACGAGCAGTACTTC. This sequence joins TRBV6-2 or TRBV6-3 and TRBJ2-7; 7 bases fit TRBD2. Germline CDR1 and CDR2: MNHEY and SVGEGT. After removal of 6 bases from V and 3 bases from J, the junction contained 11 bases not matched to a gene. The length of the CDR3 is 15 residues.

This chain links TRBV6-6 with TRBJ2-2; D is possibly TRBD1 (7 bases). Germline loops: CDR1 MNHNY, CDR2 SVGAGI (reference sequence). V lost 7 bases and J 4 bases, leaving 16 bases between the germline ends. The CDR3 contains 15 residues. The CDR3 sequence: CASISGDSSTGELFF. The CDR3 coding sequence is TGTGCCAGCATATCGGGGGACAGTTCCACCGGGGAGCTGTTTTTT.

This rearrangement joins TRBV7-9 to TRBJ1-1, with unresolved D. This CDR3 contains 13 residues. The V end was cut by 5 bases, the J end by 6 bases, with 13 bases between. Germline assignment: CDR1 SEHNR and CDR2 FQNEAQ (reference sequence). CDR3 amino acids: CASSEGGSPEAFF. In nucleotides, the CDR3 is TGTGCCAGCAGCGAGGGAGGGTCCCCTGAAGCTTTCTTT.

This sequence joins TRBV20-1 and TRBJ1-1, with TRBD1 matching 7 bases. The CDR3 length is 13 residues. The J segment lost 4 bases and the V segment lost 0 bases, leaving 2 bases of the junction unmatched. Germline V gene data show CDR1 as DFQATT and CDR2 as SNEGSKA (reference sequence). CDR3 bases: TGCAGTGCTAGAGAAGGGGGCGGCACTGAAGCTTTCTTT. It codes for CSAREGGGTEAFF.

This clonotype came up a few times. This rearrangement joins TRBV12-3 or TRBV12-4 to TRBJ2-7, with 7 bases matching TRBD2. The V segment lost 10 bases and the J segment 3 bases; nucleotides outside the gene matches: 9. The CDR3 is 13 residues long. The CDR3 loop is CANTLPGGYEQYF. CDR3 in DNA: TGTGCCAACACGTTGCCGGGGGGCTACGAGCAGTACTTC.

This clonotype was picked up a small number of times. The chain employs TRBV5-5 and TRBJ1-2; no firm D call. The CDR3 spans 13 residues. Per the germline V gene, CDR1 is SGHKS and CDR2 is YYEKEE (reference sequence). V lost 0 bases, J lost 8 bases, and 11 bases lay in between. CDR3: CASSLVGIGGYTF. The DNA of the CDR3 is TGTGCCAGCAGCTTGGTAGGGATCGGCGGCTACACCTTC.

Note on this clonotype: One end of the junction fails to match germline, which may point to a read error. The chain is built from TRBV5-5 and TRBJ2-1; perhaps TRBD1 as D (6 bases). Per germline, CDR1 SGHKS and CDR2 YYEKEE (reference sequence). The CDR3 totals 14 residues. Written as DNA, the CDR3 is TGTACCAGCAGCCCCAGGGGTCCGTACAATGAGCAGTTCTTC. Translation gives CTSSPRGPYNEQFF. The entire variable domain, with the rest obtained from reference TRBV5-5 and TRBJ2-1, is as follows: DAGVTQSPTHLIKTRGQQVTLRCSPISGHKSVSWYQQVLGQGPQFIFQYYEKEERGRGNFPDRFSARQFPNYSSELNVNALLLGDSALYLCTSSPRGPYNEQFFGPGTRLTVL.

The CDR3 loop reads CSATASGAYEQYF. CDR3 bases: TGCAGTGCCACGGCTAGCGGGGCCTACGAGCAGTACTTC. The chain recombines TRBV20-1 with TRBJ2-7; 9 bases are shared with TRBD2. V lost 6 bases to trimming and J lost 2 bases; unmatched junction nucleotides: 5. This CDR3 comprises 13 residues. Germline CDR1 is DFQATT and CDR2 is SNEGSKA (reference sequence).

The rearrangement uses TRBV4-3 and TRBJ1-6; 7 bases align to TRBD1. J was trimmed by 8 bases and V by 0 bases; bases with no gene match: 7. CDR3 length: 16 amino acids. The germline V gene encodes CDR1 LGHNA and CDR2 YSLEER. As DNA, the CDR3 is TGCGCCAGCAGCCAAGAGTGGGGAACAGGGGATTCACCCCTCCACTTT. It specifies CASSQEWGTGDSPLHF.

The V gene is TRBV5-1, the J gene TRBJ2-4, with TRBD2 matching 12 bases. The germline V gene encodes CDR1 SGHRS and CDR2 YFSETQ. J lost 9 bases, V lost 3 bases, and 7 bases had no gene match. The CDR3 is 15 amino acids. This chain's CDR3 is CASSWTSGELTIQYF. Written as DNA, the CDR3 is TGCGCCAGCAGCTGGACTAGCGGGGAACTTACCATTCAGTACTTC.

The chain employs TRBV28 and TRBJ2-3; 8 bases fit TRBD1. The J segment lost 2 bases and the V segment lost 6 bases, leaving 10 bases of the junction unmatched. The CDR3 is made up of 16 amino acids. CDR1 is MDHEN, CDR2 SYDVKM, per germline. CDR3 sequence (DNA): TGTGCCAGCAGGCCCCCCGGACAGGGCTACACAGATACGCAGTATTTT. It codes for CASRPPGQGYTDTQYF.

This chain joins TRBV2 and TRBJ1-6; unclear D gene. The germline V gene has CDR1 SNHLY and CDR2 FYNNEI. The CDR3 is made up of 11 amino acids. The V and J ends lost 3 bases and 11 bases respectively, with 5 bases between them. CDR3 residues: CASSDRPPLHF. CDR3 DNA sequence: TGTGCCAGCAGTGATCGGCCACCCCTCCACTTT.